This is a list of T cell receptor beta chains from one sample in a study of blood T cells in healthy people across ages. TCRdb re-analysed the 5' RACE reads in MiXCR, keeping a single row per CDR3 protein. The data show roughly 1,700,000 distinct CDR3 sequences, with approximately 30% seen just once and less than 9.5% held by the top ten. The sequenced sample consisted of blood. The receptor set was obtained from a woman aged 25-40 years in good health. Each CDR3 is given with its conserved first and last residue. A D gene is named only where the DNA matches it firmly. Not all rows give a size; the values are once, few, many and, for expanded clones, a class.

d_call: TRBD2; clone_size: few; j_call: TRBJ2-7; v_call: TRBV7-2; cdr3_aa: CASSPTSGMIYEQYF; cdr3_nt: TGTGCCAGCAGCCCGACTAGCGGGATGATTTACGAGCAGTACTTC
d_call: NA; clone_size: NA; j_call: TRBJ1-2; v_call: TRBV28; cdr3_aa: CASSSGALGYTF; cdr3_nt: TGTGCCAGCAGTTCAGGGGCCTTGGGCTACACCTTC
d_call: NA; clone_size: few; j_call: TRBJ2-4; v_call: TRBV7-9; cdr3_aa: CASSFQQGTKNIQYF; cdr3_nt: TGTGCCAGCAGCTTTCAACAGGGTACCAAAAACATTCAGTACTTC
d_call: TRBD2; clone_size: NA; j_call: TRBJ2-1; v_call: TRBV4-3; cdr3_aa: CASSQRLAGGGDEQFF; cdr3_nt: TGCGCCAGCAGCCAGCGGCTAGCGGGAGGTGGAGATGAGCAGTTCTTC
d_call: NA; clone_size: NA; j_call: TRBJ2-5; v_call: TRBV6-1; cdr3_aa: CASRSGFQEAQYF; cdr3_nt: TGTGCCAGCAGGTCAGGTTTTCAAGAGGCCCAGTACTTC
d_call: NA; clone_size: NA; j_call: TRBJ2-3; v_call: TRBV10-3; cdr3_aa: CAISEGIYTDTQYF; cdr3_nt: TGTGCCATCAGTGAGGGGATTTACACAGATACGCAGTATTTT
d_call: NA; clone_size: few; j_call: TRBJ2-3; v_call: TRBV2; cdr3_aa: CASSTNGVLAADTQYF; cdr3_nt: TGTGCCAGCAGTACCAACGGGGTACTAGCAGCAGATACGCAGTATTTT
d_call: NA; clone_size: NA; j_call: TRBJ1-2; v_call: TRBV7-2; cdr3_aa: CASSLGRGLYYGYTF; cdr3_nt: TGTGCCAGCAGCTTAGGCCGGGGGCTGTACTATGGCTACACCTTC
d_call: NA; clone_size: few; j_call: TRBJ1-1; v_call: TRBV5-1; cdr3_aa: CASVTERGTEAFF; cdr3_nt: TGCGCCAGCGTTACAGAACGCGGCACTGAAGCTTTCTTT
d_call: TRBD2; clone_size: NA; j_call: TRBJ2-5; v_call: TRBV5-1; cdr3_aa: CASTPGTSVGETQYF; cdr3_nt: TGCGCCAGCACCCCCGGGACTAGCGTAGGAGAGACCCAGTACTTC
d_call: TRBD2; clone_size: NA; j_call: TRBJ2-3; v_call: TRBV7-3; cdr3_aa: CASSFQRGSPDTQYF; cdr3_nt: TGTGCCAGCAGCTTTCAGCGGGGGAGTCCAGATACGCAGTATTTT
d_call: NA; clone_size: NA; j_call: TRBJ2-7; v_call: TRBV10-3; cdr3_aa: CAISTGQATYEQYF; cdr3_nt: TGTGCCATTTCGACAGGACAAGCGACCTACGAGCAGTACTTC
d_call: TRBD2; clone_size: NA; j_call: TRBJ2-3; v_call: TRBV20-1; cdr3_aa: CSAKGLASTDTRYF; cdr3_nt: TGCAGTGCAAAGGGACTAGCGTCCACAGATACGCGGTATTTT
d_call: TRBD2; clone_size: NA; j_call: TRBJ2-5; v_call: TRBV12-3/TRBV12-4; cdr3_aa: CASSLVTLAGGRETQYF; cdr3_nt: TGTGCCAGCAGTTTGGTCACCCTAGCGGGAGGGCGTGAGACCCAGTACTTC
d_call: TRBD2; clone_size: many; j_call: TRBJ2-7; v_call: TRBV24-1; cdr3_aa: CATSGYGLARSYEQYF; cdr3_nt: TGTGCCACCAGTGGTTACGGACTAGCGCGGTCCTACGAGCAGTACTTC
d_call: NA; clone_size: NA; j_call: TRBJ1-6; v_call: TRBV29-1; cdr3_aa: CSVEVPGGPPLHF; cdr3_nt: TGCAGCGTTGAGGTGCCCGGAGGGCCACCCCTCCACTTT
d_call: NA; clone_size: few; j_call: TRBJ1-2; v_call: TRBV7-9; cdr3_aa: CASSSARESYTF; cdr3_nt: TGTGCCAGCAGCTCAGCCCGGGAGAGCTACACCTTC
d_call: NA; clone_size: NA; j_call: TRBJ2-7; v_call: TRBV5-1; cdr3_aa: CASSWAAGPEYEQYF; cdr3_nt: TGCGCCAGCAGCTGGGCCGCAGGGCCAGAATACGAGCAGTACTTC
d_call: TRBD1; clone_size: NA; j_call: TRBJ2-7; v_call: TRBV20-1; cdr3_aa: CSACPATGGSCYEQYF; cdr3_nt: TGCAGTGCTTGTCCCGCGACAGGGGGCAGCTGTTACGAGCAGTACTTC
d_call: TRBD2; clone_size: NA; j_call: TRBJ2-3; v_call: TRBV7-2; cdr3_aa: CASSLASGPYTDTQYF; cdr3_nt: TGTGCCAGCAGCTTAGCTAGCGGGCCCTACACAGATACGCAGTATTTT
d_call: NA; clone_size: few; j_call: TRBJ1-5; v_call: TRBV3-1; cdr3_aa: CASSQAWSNQPQHF; cdr3_nt: TGTGCCAGCAGCCAAGCCTGGAGCAATCAGCCCCAGCATTTT
d_call: NA; clone_size: many; j_call: TRBJ2-1; v_call: TRBV24-1; cdr3_aa: CATSGGSPFYNEQFF; cdr3_nt: TGTGCCACCAGTGGAGGGAGTCCCTTTTACAATGAGCAGTTCTTC
d_call: TRBD2; clone_size: many; j_call: TRBJ2-5; v_call: TRBV20-1; cdr3_aa: CSAPTGGGVETQYF; cdr3_nt: TGCAGTGCCCCGACTGGCGGGGGGGTAGAGACCCAGTACTTC
d_call: NA; clone_size: few; j_call: TRBJ2-1; v_call: TRBV11-2; cdr3_aa: CASSLMAARYNEQFF; cdr3_nt: TGTGCCAGCAGCTTAATGGCAGCCAGGTACAATGAGCAGTTCTTC
d_call: NA; clone_size: many; j_call: TRBJ1-4; v_call: TRBV12-3/TRBV12-4; cdr3_aa: CASRRATTNEKLFF; cdr3_nt: TGTGCCAGCAGACGGGCCACAACTAATGAAAAACTGTTTTTT
d_call: NA; clone_size: many; j_call: TRBJ1-5; v_call: TRBV6-5; cdr3_aa: CASSYRSYSNQPQHF; cdr3_nt: TGTGCCAGCAGTTACAGGTCCTATAGCAATCAGCCCCAGCATTTT
d_call: NA; clone_size: NA; j_call: TRBJ2-3; v_call: TRBV3-1; cdr3_aa: CASSQVRTDDTQYF; cdr3_nt: TGTGCCAGCAGCCAAGTAAGGACCGACGATACGCAGTATTTT
d_call: TRBD2; clone_size: NA; j_call: TRBJ2-3; v_call: TRBV7-2; cdr3_aa: CASLAGPSTDTQYF; cdr3_nt: TGTGCCAGCCTAGCGGGGCCCAGCACAGATACGCAGTATTTT
d_call: TRBD1; clone_size: few; j_call: TRBJ1-1; v_call: TRBV6-1; cdr3_aa: CASSGQGVTEAFF; cdr3_nt: TGTGCCAGCAGTGGACAGGGGGTCACTGAAGCTTTCTTT
d_call: NA; clone_size: few; j_call: TRBJ1-1; v_call: TRBV29-1; cdr3_aa: CSAEGMSTEAFF; cdr3_nt: TGCAGCGCCGAGGGAATGAGTACTGAAGCTTTCTTT
d_call: NA; clone_size: few; j_call: TRBJ2-1; v_call: TRBV6-6; cdr3_aa: CASFQGPVGEQFF; cdr3_nt: TGTGCCAGCTTCCAGGGACCCGTGGGTGAGCAGTTCTTC
d_call: NA; clone_size: many; j_call: TRBJ1-5; v_call: TRBV20-1; cdr3_aa: CSAKLRGREPQPQHF; cdr3_nt: TGCAGTGCTAAACTCAGGGGAAGGGAGCCTCAGCCCCAGCATTTT
d_call: NA; clone_size: few; j_call: TRBJ2-3; v_call: TRBV25-1; cdr3_aa: CASSPLTPDTQYF; cdr3_nt: TGTGCCAGCAGTCCGCTGACTCCCGATACGCAGTATTTT
d_call: NA; clone_size: NA; j_call: TRBJ2-1; v_call: TRBV4-3; cdr3_aa: CASSQGFSLGPGYEQFF; cdr3_nt: TGCGCCAGCAGCCAAGGTTTTTCCCTTGGACCCGGGTATGAGCAGTTCTTC
d_call: NA; clone_size: few; j_call: TRBJ2-2; v_call: TRBV5-5; cdr3_aa: CASSPPRRPGELFF; cdr3_nt: TGTGCCAGCAGCCCCCCCCGTCGTCCCGGGGAGCTGTTTTTT
d_call: NA; clone_size: NA; j_call: TRBJ2-1; v_call: TRBV30; cdr3_aa: CAWRWPPNYEQFF; cdr3_nt: TGTGCCTGGAGATGGCCTCCCAACTATGAGCAGTTCTTC
d_call: NA; clone_size: NA; j_call: TRBJ2-5; v_call: TRBV18; cdr3_aa: CASAGYQETQYF; cdr3_nt: TGTGCCTCGGCGGGATACCAAGAGACCCAGTACTTC
d_call: TRBD1; clone_size: NA; j_call: TRBJ1-6; v_call: TRBV24-1; cdr3_aa: CATATGVGSPLHF; cdr3_nt: TGTGCCACCGCGACAGGGGTTGGTTCACCCCTCCACTTT
d_call: NA; clone_size: NA; j_call: TRBJ2-3; v_call: TRBV7-2; cdr3_aa: CAGSQAHPTDTQYF; cdr3_nt: TGTGCCGGCAGCCAAGCCCACCCCACAGATACGCAGTATTTT
d_call: NA; clone_size: few; j_call: TRBJ1-4; v_call: TRBV2; cdr3_aa: CASREGSEKLFF; cdr3_nt: TGTGCCAGCAGGGAAGGAAGTGAAAAACTGTTTTTT
d_call: NA; clone_size: NA; j_call: TRBJ1-5; v_call: TRBV7-2; cdr3_aa: CASSLVIDQPQHF; cdr3_nt: TGTGCCAGCAGCTTAGTTATCGATCAGCCCCAGCATTTT
d_call: TRBD2; clone_size: once; j_call: TRBJ2-7; v_call: TRBV7-2; cdr3_aa: CANSSRAGFGYEQYF; cdr3_nt: TGTGCCAACAGCTCAAGAGCGGGGTTCGGGTACGAGCAGTACTTC
d_call: TRBD1; clone_size: NA; j_call: TRBJ1-2; v_call: TRBV6-6; cdr3_aa: CASRKTRDREYGGHTF; cdr3_nt: TGTGCCAGCAGGAAAACCCGGGACAGGGAGTATGGTGGCCACACCTTC
d_call: NA; clone_size: many; j_call: TRBJ2-1; v_call: TRBV10-3; cdr3_aa: CAIKGGPNGNEQFF; cdr3_nt: TGTGCCATCAAGGGCGGGCCCAATGGGAATGAGCAGTTCTTC
d_call: TRBD2; clone_size: many; j_call: TRBJ2-1; v_call: TRBV7-3; cdr3_aa: CASSRRPGGLDNEQFF; cdr3_nt: TGTGCCAGCAGCCGCCGTCCGGGGGGGTTAGACAATGAGCAGTTCTTC
d_call: NA; clone_size: few; j_call: TRBJ2-5; v_call: TRBV7-2; cdr3_aa: CASSVVVEQETQYF; cdr3_nt: TGTGCCAGCAGCGTCGTGGTGGAACAAGAGACCCAGTACTTC
d_call: NA; clone_size: NA; j_call: TRBJ2-4; v_call: TRBV5-5; cdr3_aa: CASSRTNSMDIQYF; cdr3_nt: TGTGCCAGCAGCCGGACAAACTCGATGGACATTCAGTACTTC
d_call: NA; clone_size: many; j_call: TRBJ2-4; v_call: TRBV20-1; cdr3_aa: CSAEPYRQVGAQYF; cdr3_nt: TGCAGTGCTGAGCCCTATCGGCAGGTCGGCGCTCAGTACTTC
d_call: NA; clone_size: few; j_call: TRBJ2-7; v_call: TRBV6-2/TRBV6-3; cdr3_aa: CASSILRDHPTYEQYF; cdr3_nt: TGTGCCAGCAGTATCCTCCGGGACCACCCGACCTACGAGCAGTACTTC
d_call: NA; clone_size: few; j_call: TRBJ1-2; v_call: TRBV12-3/TRBV12-4; cdr3_aa: CASSFAGGGYTF; cdr3_nt: TGTGCCAGCAGTTTTGCGGGCGGTGGCTACACCTTC
d_call: NA; clone_size: many; j_call: TRBJ2-7; v_call: TRBV29-1; cdr3_aa: CSVRALHEQYF; cdr3_nt: TGCAGCGTGCGGGCGCTCCACGAGCAGTACTTC
d_call: TRBD1; clone_size: many; j_call: TRBJ2-6; v_call: TRBV7-3; cdr3_aa: CASSSGRGQVLSGANVLTF; cdr3_nt: TGTGCCAGCAGCTCCGGCAGGGGACAGGTGCTCTCTGGGGCCAACGTCCTGACTTTC